This entry lists 16 T cell receptor beta chains sequenced from one sample in a study of identical twins. TCRdb re-called the 5' RACE reads with MiXCR, one entry per CDR3 protein. The data contain some 1,600,000 distinct CDR3 sequences, around 29% of them singletons. What was sequenced was cord blood. These receptors came from a newborn girl in good health.

This clonotype has more than one count but fewer than ten. The J gene is TRBJ1-2, the V gene TRBV7-9; tentatively, D is TRBD1 (6 bases). Between the trimmed V and J ends, which lost 4 bases and 4 bases, there was a span of 16 bases. Germline V gene data show CDR1 as SEHNR and CDR2 as FQNEAQ (reference sequence). The length of the CDR3 is 15 residues. The CDR3 is CASSSSGRTVYGYTF. CDR3 DNA: TGTGCCAGCAGCTCGTCCGGTCGGACAGTCTATGGCTACACCTTC.

This clonotype was seen more than once but under ten times. An end of the junction differs from the germline gene, which may be a read error. The chain joins TRBV2 to TRBJ1-1; TRBD1 matches at 10 bases. CDR1 and CDR2 (germline): SNHLY, FYNNEI. This CDR3 is 14 amino acids long. The CDR3 nucleotides are TGTCCCAGCAGGGAGGACAGGGGGAGTGAGGTAGCTTTCTTT. This encodes CPSREDRGSEVAFF.

The chain has TRBV7-8 and TRBJ1-1; 8 bases are a match to TRBD1. Germline values: CDR1 SGHVS, CDR2 FQNEAQ. The CDR3 totals 16 residues. The trim removed 0 bases at V and 1 base at J, leaving 4 bases unmatched. The CDR3 is CASSLAYRGKNTEAFF. In DNA form, the CDR3 reads TGTGCCAGCAGCTTAGCCTACAGGGGGAAGAACACTGAAGCTTTCTTT.

At least ten counts were recorded for this clonotype. The rearrangement uses TRBV3-1 and TRBJ2-4; tentatively, D is TRBD1 (6 bases). Germline V lookup: CDR1 LGHDT, CDR2 YNNKEL (reference sequence). The CDR3 has 14 amino acids. The V end lost 2 bases, the J end lost 7 bases, and 12 bases lay between the germline ends. This CDR3 reads CASSQYRERNIQYF. The CDR3 coding sequence is TGTGCCAGCAGCCAATACAGGGAGCGGAACATTCAGTACTTC.

The chain links TRBV20-1 to TRBJ2-7, with D perhaps matching TRBD1 or TRBD2 (5 bases each). V lost 5 bases and J 5 bases, leaving 13 bases between the germline ends. The germline gives CDR1 DFQATT, CDR2 SNEGSKA (reference sequence). The CDR3 has 12 amino acids. The CDR3 DNA follows: TGCAGTGCTTCCACTGGGACGCACGAGCAGTACTTC. This gives the protein CSASTGTHEQYF.

This clonotype was seen ten or more times. CDR3 protein: CASSYRGSNQPQHF. The CDR3 nucleotides are TGTGCCAGCAGTTACAGGGGAAGCAATCAGCCCCAGCATTTT. The V call is TRBV6-6, the J call TRBJ1-5; D might be TRBD1 (5 bases). The V gene's germline CDR1 is MNHNY and CDR2 SVGAGI (reference sequence). The V end lost 2 bases, the J end lost 1 base, and 6 bases lay between the germline ends. This CDR3 is built from 14 residues.

This rearrangement joins TRBV2 to TRBJ2-1; D possibly uses TRBD1 or TRBD2 (6 bases each). The CDR3 is 16 amino acids. In germline, CDR1 is SNHLY, CDR2 FYNNEI. V was clipped by 3 bases and J by 1 base, with 13 bases between them. The CDR3 DNA follows: TGTGCCAGCAGTGATTGGGGGGCGCCTTCCTACAATGAGCAGTTCTTC. This codes for CASSDWGAPSYNEQFF.

This clonotype was observed a handful of times. This chain connects TRBV29-1 to TRBJ2-2, with D perhaps matching TRBD2 (5 bases). Germline CDR1 is SQVTM and CDR2 is ANQGSEA. The CDR3 has 14 residues. With 4 bases removed from V and 4 bases from J, the gap between germline ends came to 13 bases. CDR3 sequence (DNA): TGCAGCGTTGCTCCCGGAGGACTCACCGGGGAGCTGTTTTTT. This sequence encodes CSVAPGGLTGELFF.

The chain is built from TRBV4-3 and TRBJ1-1, with no clear D. Germline V gives CDR1 LGHNA, CDR2 YSLEER. The V gene lost 0 bases and the J gene lost 3 bases, with 11 bases spanning the gap. The CDR3 is made up of 15 amino acids. CDR3 bases: TGCGCCAGCAGCCAAGATACAGACCAATACACTGAAGCTTTCTTT. As protein: CASSQDTDQYTEAFF.

This clonotype was recorded many times. This chain connects TRBV6-5 to TRBJ2-4, with TRBD1 matching 11 bases. There are 14 residues in the CDR3. Germline V gives CDR1 MNHEY, CDR2 SVGAGI. Trimming took 5 bases from V and 8 from J; bases not matched to a gene: 5. CDR3 in DNA: TGTGCCAGCAGTACCGGGACAGGGGGTTACATTCAGTACTTC. Protein sequence: CASSTGTGGYIQYF.

The V call is TRBV6-5, the J call TRBJ2-1, with D possibly being TRBD1 (5 bases). Germline V lookup: CDR1 MNHEY, CDR2 SVGAGI. The V end was cut by 2 bases, the J end by 5 bases, with 10 bases between. This CDR3 contains 14 residues. In DNA, the CDR3 is TGTGCCAGCAGTTACCGGCTAGGGGACAATGAGCAGTTCTTC. As protein: CASSYRLGDNEQFF.

The chain joins TRBV15 to TRBJ2-2; D not certain. The germline V gene has CDR1 LNHNV and CDR2 YYDKDF (reference sequence). The V end lost 5 bases, the J end lost 7 bases, and 20 bases lay between the germline ends. The CDR3 is 16 residues long. In nucleotides, the CDR3 is TGTGCCACCAGCCCCGCAGGCAGGTTCCTCCTCGGGGAGCTGTTTTTT. Translated: CATSPAGRFLLGELFF.

The sample holds a few counts of this clonotype. CDR3 DNA: TGTGCCAGCAGCCAAGGATCGGTTGGGACCCAGTACTTC. Residues: CASSQGSVGTQYF. This sequence joins TRBV14 and TRBJ2-5; D not resolved. Between the trimmed V and J ends, which lost 1 base and 7 bases, there was a span of 10 bases. Germline V gene data show CDR1 as SGHDN and CDR2 as FVKESK. This CDR3 is 13 amino acids long.

This clonotype has a handful of counts. This chain connects TRBV27 to TRBJ2-5; 8 bases align to TRBD1. The germline V gene encodes CDR1 MNHEY and CDR2 SMNVEV (reference sequence). J gave up 11 bases and V 0 bases, and 5 bases lay outside the gene matches. The CDR3 loop spans 13 amino acids. CDR3 DNA sequence: TGTGCCAGCAGTTTATCGAAGGACAGGGAGCAGTACTTC. Protein: CASSLSKDREQYF.

This clonotype turned up a few times. The J gene is TRBJ2-7, the V gene TRBV11-2; TRBD2 aligns across 9 bases. Per germline, CDR1 SGHAT and CDR2 FQNNGV. V dropped 2 bases and J dropped 3; count of bases not matched to a gene: 5. This CDR3 comprises 15 residues. The CDR3 loop reads CASSLRLAEYYEQYF. The CDR3 DNA sequence: TGTGCCAGCAGCTTACGACTAGCGGAATACTACGAGCAGTACTTC.

V is TRBV10-3 and J is TRBJ2-4, with 10 bases aligning to TRBD1. The tail of the sequence fits TRBJ2-7 better, so the J call may be wrong. Germline CDR1 ENHRY, CDR2 SYGVKD. The CDR3 has 13 amino acids. CDR3 in amino acids: CAIRAGTGAEQYF. The CDR3, as DNA: TGTGCCATCAGAGCCGGGACAGGGGCCGAGCAGTACTTC.